The following is a T cell receptor beta chain sequence with its context. The antigen is undetermined. These data belong to a study of T cell responses to AZD1222 COVID-19 vaccine. Study outcomes and limitations: Spike-specific TCR breadth and depth grew following two AZD1222 doses. Mostly white British, mostly female donors; authors suggested clonal diversity may be underestimated. The study identified only a handful of AZD1222 recipients as seropositive at baseline. The study found vaccine-associated CD4 TCRs spanning spike, dominant at 160-218 and 743-854.

TCRdb's table, derived via immunoSEQ multiplex PCR, lists solely in-frame clones and lacks some. The sample carries approximately 88,000 clones, about nine tenths recorded once. The CDR3 is made up of 15 amino acids. Looked up from germline, CDR1 is LNHDA and CDR2 is SQIVND (reference sequence). The ends were cut back, 6 bases at V and 3 bases at J, with 17 bases in the middle. Sample: peripheral blood, taken 28 days after the second AZD1222 dose. The chain couples TRBV19 to TRBJ1-2, with D tentatively TRBD1 (6 bases). The receptor was isolated from an adult who received the AZD1222 COVID-19 vaccine. As DNA, the CDR3 is TGTGCCAGTAGCAATCCGCGGGGGCAGGACTATGGCTACACCTTC. Translation: CASSNPRGQDYGYTF.